These T cell receptor beta chains were read from a single sample in a study of siplizumab effects on memory and regulatory T cells. The data were produced by immunoSEQ multiplex PCR, yet TCRdb's version contains in-frame clones alone and is incomplete. This table holds approximately 50,000 clones, about 93% found once. Sequencing was carried out using CD8+ T cells sorted from blood. Source of these receptors: a human donor in good health. The CDR3 runs from the conserved cysteine through the conserved F or W. The D gene is left open where the match is weak. A clone size is listed for some rows: how often the clone was seen (once, few, many), or a class if it is expanded.

>NA|TRBV4-1|TRBJ2-5|TRBD2
CASSQRLARETQYF
TGCGCCAGCAGCCAAAGACTAGCGAGGGAGACCCAGTACTTC
>NA|TRBV28|TRBJ2-4|TRBD2
CASSFRAGPMVAKNIQYF
TGTGCCAGCAGTTTTAGAGCGGGACCCATGGTGGCCAAAAACATTCAGTACTTC
>NA|TRBV2|TRBJ1-5|TRBD1
CASRGTDNQPQHF
TGTGCCAGCAGGGGGACAGACAATCAGCCCCAGCATTTT
>NA|TRBV9|TRBJ2-7|TRBD1
CASSTGTGYEYEQYF
TGTGCCAGCAGCACCGGGACAGGTTATGAGTACGAGCAGTACTTC
>NA|TRBV6-5|TRBJ2-7|NA
CASSYGDRRPEQYF
TGTGCCAGCAGTTACGGAGACAGGAGACCCGAGCAGTACTTC
>NA|TRBV27|TRBJ2-3|NA
CASSPNTDTQYF
TGTGCCAGCAGCCCTAACACAGATACGCAGTATTTT
>NA|TRBV21-1|TRBJ2-1|NA
CASSRGRETANEQFF
TGTGCCAGCAGCAGGGGCCGGGAAACAGCCAATGAGCAGTTCTTC
>NA|TRBV2|TRBJ1-4|TRBD1
CASRTGQDLGGKLFF
TGTGCCAGCAGAACCGGACAGGACCTTGGCGGGAAACTGTTTTTT
>NA|TRBV2|TRBJ1-3|TRBD1
CASSEGGGEGNTIYF
TGTGCCAGCAGTGAGGGAGGGGGCGAAGGGAACACCATATATTTT
>NA|TRBV4-1|TRBJ2-1|NA
CASSQSQTNSNNEQFF
TGCGCCAGCAGCCAAAGTCAAACCAACTCCAACAATGAGCAGTTCTTC
>NA|TRBV7-3|TRBJ1-1|NA
CASSLPTDEAFF
TGTGCCAGCAGCTTACCGACAGACGAAGCTTTCTTT
>NA|TRBV27|TRBJ2-7|NA
CASSSGGYEQYF
TGTGCCAGCAGTTCCGGAGGGTACGAGCAGTACTTC
>NA|TRBV2|TRBJ1-1|NA
CATVGSPNTEAFF
TGTGCGACCGTCGGGTCCCCGAACACTGAAGCTTTCTTT
>NA|TRBV19|TRBJ2-1|TRBD1
CASKGQGYNEQFF
TGTGCCAGTAAAGGACAGGGATACAATGAGCAGTTCTTC
>NA|TRBV9|TRBJ1-1|NA
CASSVRSVDNTEAFF
TGTGCCAGCAGCGTAAGGTCAGTTGATAACACTGAAGCTTTCTTT
>NA|TRBV2|TRBJ2-7|TRBD1
CASSDRTGVGEQYF
TGTGCCAGCAGTGATAGGACAGGGGTGGGCGAGCAGTACTTC
>NA|TRBV4-2|TRBJ1-1|TRBD1
CASSHWTGDPEAFF
TGTGCCAGCAGCCACTGGACAGGGGATCCTGAAGCTTTCTTT
>NA|TRBV7-9|TRBJ1-1|NA
CASSGWGAIEAFF
TGTGCCAGCAGCGGATGGGGGGCTATTGAAGCTTTCTTT
>NA|TRBV27|TRBJ2-3|TRBD2
CASSKSGRATDTQYF
TGTGCCAGCAGTAAAAGCGGGAGGGCCACAGATACGCAGTATTTT
>NA|TRBV5-1|TRBJ2-3|NA
CASSLLNWWFDAQRDTQYF
TGCGCCAGCAGCCTCTTAAACTGGTGGTTTGACGCCCAACGAGATACGCAGTATTTT
>NA|TRBV5-5|TRBJ2-7|TRBD2
CASSSADPAGVYEQYF
TGTGCCAGCAGCAGTGCTGATCCAGCGGGAGTATACGAGCAGTACTTC
>NA|TRBV7-9|TRBJ2-7|TRBD2
CASSNPLTSGRSYEQYF
TGTGCCAGCAGCAACCCTTTGACTAGCGGACGCTCCTACGAGCAGTACTTC
>few|TRBV7-9|TRBJ1-2|TRBD1
CASSPSKGQAPPNYGYTF
TGTGCCAGCAGCCCCTCGAAGGGACAGGCGCCTCCTAACTATGGCTACACCTTC
>NA|TRBV25-1|TRBJ2-7|TRBD2
CASSDPLAGIHEQYF
TGTGCCAGCAGTGATCCGCTAGCGGGAATTCACGAGCAGTACTTC
>NA|TRBV6-1|TRBJ2-3|TRBD2
CASSAHSGRPTDTQYF
TGTGCCAGCAGTGCTCATAGCGGGAGGCCCACAGATACGCAGTATTTT
>once|TRBV6-5|TRBJ1-5|NA
CASSYDGKAQHF
TGTGCCAGCAGTTATGACGGGAAAGCCCAGCATTTT